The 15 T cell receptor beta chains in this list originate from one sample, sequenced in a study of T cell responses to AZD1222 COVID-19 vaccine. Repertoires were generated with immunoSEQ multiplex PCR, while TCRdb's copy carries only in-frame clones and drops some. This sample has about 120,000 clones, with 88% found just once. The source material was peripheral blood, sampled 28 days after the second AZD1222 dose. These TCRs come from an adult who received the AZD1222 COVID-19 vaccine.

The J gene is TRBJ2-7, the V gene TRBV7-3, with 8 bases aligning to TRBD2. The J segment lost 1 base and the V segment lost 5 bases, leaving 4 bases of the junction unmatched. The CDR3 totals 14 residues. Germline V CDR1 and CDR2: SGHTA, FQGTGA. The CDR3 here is CASSPGGGSYEQYF. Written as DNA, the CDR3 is TGTGCCAGCAGCCCCGGGGGGGGTTCCTACGAGCAGTACTTC.

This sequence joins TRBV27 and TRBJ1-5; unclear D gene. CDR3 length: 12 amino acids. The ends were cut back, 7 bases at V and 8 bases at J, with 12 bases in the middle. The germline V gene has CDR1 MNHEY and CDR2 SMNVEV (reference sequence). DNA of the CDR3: TGTGCCAGCACCTTAATTTATGAGCCCCAGCATTTT. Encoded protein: CASTLIYEPQHF.

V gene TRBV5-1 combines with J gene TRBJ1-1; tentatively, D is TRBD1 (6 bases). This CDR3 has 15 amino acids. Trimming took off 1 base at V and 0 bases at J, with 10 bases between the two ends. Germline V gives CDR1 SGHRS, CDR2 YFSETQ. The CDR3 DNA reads TGCGCCAGCAGCTTGTTTGGGGGGCTGAACACTGAAGCTTTCTTT. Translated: CASSLFGGLNTEAFF.

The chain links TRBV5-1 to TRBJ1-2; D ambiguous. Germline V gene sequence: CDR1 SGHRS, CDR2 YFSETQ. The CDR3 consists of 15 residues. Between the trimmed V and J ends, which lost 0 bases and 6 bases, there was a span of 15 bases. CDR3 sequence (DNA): TGCGCCAGCAGCTTGGCCTTGGGCAGGTCGCATGGCTACACCTTC. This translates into CASSLALGRSHGYTF.

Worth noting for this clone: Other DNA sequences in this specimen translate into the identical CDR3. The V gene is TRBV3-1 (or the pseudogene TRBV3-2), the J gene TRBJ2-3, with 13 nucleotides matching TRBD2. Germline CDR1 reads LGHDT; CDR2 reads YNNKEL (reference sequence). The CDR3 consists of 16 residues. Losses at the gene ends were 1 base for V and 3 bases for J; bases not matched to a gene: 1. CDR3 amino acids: CASSQGLAGGTDTQYF. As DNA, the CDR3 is TGTGCCAGCAGCCAAGGACTAGCGGGGGGTACAGATACGCAGTATTTT.

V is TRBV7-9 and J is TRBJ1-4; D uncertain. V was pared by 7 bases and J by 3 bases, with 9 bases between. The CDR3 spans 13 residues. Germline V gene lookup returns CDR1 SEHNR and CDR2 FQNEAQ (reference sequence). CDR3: CASTPRANEKLFF. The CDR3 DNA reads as TGTGCCAGCACGCCTAGAGCTAATGAAAAACTGTTTTTT. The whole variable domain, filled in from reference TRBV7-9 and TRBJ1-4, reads DTGVSQNPRHKITKRGQNVTFRCDPISEHNRLYWYRQTLGQGPEFLTYFQNEAQLEKSRLLSDRFSAERPKGSFSTLEIQRTEQGDSAMYLCASTPRANEKLFFGSGTQLSVL.

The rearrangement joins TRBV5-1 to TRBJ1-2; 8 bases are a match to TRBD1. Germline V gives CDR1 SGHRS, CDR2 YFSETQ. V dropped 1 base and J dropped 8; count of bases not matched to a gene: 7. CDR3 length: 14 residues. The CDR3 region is CASSLWTGTLGYTF. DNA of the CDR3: TGCGCCAGCAGCTTGTGGACAGGGACATTGGGCTACACCTTC.

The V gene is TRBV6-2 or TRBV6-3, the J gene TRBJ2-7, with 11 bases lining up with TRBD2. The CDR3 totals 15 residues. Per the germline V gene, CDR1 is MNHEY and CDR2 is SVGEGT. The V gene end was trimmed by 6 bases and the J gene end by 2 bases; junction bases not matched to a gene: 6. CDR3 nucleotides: TGTGCCAGCAGCCCCGGGACTAGCGGACCCTACGAGCAGTACTTC. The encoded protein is CASSPGTSGPYEQYF.

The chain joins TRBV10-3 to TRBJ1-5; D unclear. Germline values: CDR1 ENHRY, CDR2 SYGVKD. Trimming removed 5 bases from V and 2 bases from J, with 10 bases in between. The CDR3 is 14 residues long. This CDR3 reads CAISTLDGNQPQHF. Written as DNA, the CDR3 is TGTGCCATCAGTACCTTGGATGGCAATCAGCCCCAGCATTTT.

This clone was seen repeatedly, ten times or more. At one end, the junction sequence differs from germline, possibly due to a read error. Written as DNA, the CDR3 is TGTGCCAGCAGCCTAGCGGTTAAGCAGTTCTTC. This gives the protein CASSLAVKQFF. The V call is TRBV7-9, the J call TRBJ2-1; 7 bases map to TRBD2. This CDR3 is 11 amino acids long. CDR1 and CDR2 (germline): SEHNR, FQNEAQ (reference sequence).

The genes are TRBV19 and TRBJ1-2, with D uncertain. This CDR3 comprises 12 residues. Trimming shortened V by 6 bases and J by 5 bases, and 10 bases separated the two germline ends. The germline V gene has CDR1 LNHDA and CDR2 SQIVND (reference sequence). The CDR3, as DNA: TGTGCCAGTAGAGAGGCCTATTATGGCTACACCTTC. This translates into CASREAYYGYTF.

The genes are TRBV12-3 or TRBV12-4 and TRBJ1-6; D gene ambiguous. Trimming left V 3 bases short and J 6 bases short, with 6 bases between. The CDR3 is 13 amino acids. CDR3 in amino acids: CASSLASNSPLHF. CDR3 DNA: TGTGCCAGCAGTTTGGCCAGTAATTCACCCCTCCACTTT.

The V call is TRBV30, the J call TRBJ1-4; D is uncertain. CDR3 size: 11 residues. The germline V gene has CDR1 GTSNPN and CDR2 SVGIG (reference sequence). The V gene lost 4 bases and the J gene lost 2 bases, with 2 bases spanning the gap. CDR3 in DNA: TGTGCCTGGACTACTAATGAAAAACTGTTTTTT. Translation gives CAWTTNEKLFF. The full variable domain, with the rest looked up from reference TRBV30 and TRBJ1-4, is SQTIHQWPATLVQPVGSPLSLECTVEGTSNPNLYWYRQAAGRGLQLLFYSVGIGQISSEVPQNLSASRPQDRQFILSSKKLLLSDSGFYLCAWTTNEKLFFGSGTQLSVL.

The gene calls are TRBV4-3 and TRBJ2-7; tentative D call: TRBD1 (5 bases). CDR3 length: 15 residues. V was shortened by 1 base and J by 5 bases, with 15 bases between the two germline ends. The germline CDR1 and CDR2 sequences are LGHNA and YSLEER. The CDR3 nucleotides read TGCGCCAGCAGCCAAGGTAGGGGTCGCCTCGACGAGCAGTACTTC. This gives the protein CASSQGRGRLDEQYF.

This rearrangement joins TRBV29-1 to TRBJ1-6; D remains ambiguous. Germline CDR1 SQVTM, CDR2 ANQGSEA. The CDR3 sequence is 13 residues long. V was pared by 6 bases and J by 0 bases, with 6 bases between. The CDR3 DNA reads TGCAGCGTCAGGAGCTCCTATAATTCACCCCTCCACTTT. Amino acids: CSVRSSYNSPLHF. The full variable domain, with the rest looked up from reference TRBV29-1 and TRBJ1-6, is SAVISQKPSRDICQRGTSLTIQCQVDSQVTMMFWYRQQPGQSLTLIATANQGSEATYESGFVIDKFPISRPNLTFSTLTVSNMSPEDSSIYLCSVRSSYNSPLHFGNGTRLTVT.